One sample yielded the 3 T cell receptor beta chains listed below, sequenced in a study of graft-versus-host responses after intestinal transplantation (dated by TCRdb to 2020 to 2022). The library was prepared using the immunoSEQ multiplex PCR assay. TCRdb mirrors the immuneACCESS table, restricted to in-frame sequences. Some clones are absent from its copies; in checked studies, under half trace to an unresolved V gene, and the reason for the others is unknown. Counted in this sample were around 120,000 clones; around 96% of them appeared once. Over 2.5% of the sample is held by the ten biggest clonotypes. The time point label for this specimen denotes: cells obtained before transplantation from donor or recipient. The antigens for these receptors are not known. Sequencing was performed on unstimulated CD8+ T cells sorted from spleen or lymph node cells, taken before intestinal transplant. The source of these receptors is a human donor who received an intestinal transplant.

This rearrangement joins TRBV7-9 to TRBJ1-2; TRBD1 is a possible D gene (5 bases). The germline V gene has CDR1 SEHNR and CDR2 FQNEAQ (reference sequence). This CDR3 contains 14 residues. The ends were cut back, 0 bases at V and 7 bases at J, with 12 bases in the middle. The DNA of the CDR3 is TGTGCCAGCAGCTTAGCTGGACTCGGGGCTGGCTACACCTTC. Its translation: CASSLAGLGAGYTF.

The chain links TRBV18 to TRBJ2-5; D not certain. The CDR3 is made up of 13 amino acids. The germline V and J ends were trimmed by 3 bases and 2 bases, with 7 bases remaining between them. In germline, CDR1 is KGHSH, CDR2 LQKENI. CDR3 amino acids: CASSPTPQETQYF. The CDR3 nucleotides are TGTGCCAGCTCACCGACACCTCAAGAGACCCAGTACTTC.

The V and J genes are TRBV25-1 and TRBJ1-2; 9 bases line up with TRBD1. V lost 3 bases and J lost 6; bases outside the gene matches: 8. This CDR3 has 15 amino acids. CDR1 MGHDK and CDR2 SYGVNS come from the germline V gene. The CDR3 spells CASSDRDREIDGYTF. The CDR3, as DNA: TGTGCCAGCAGTGACCGGGACAGGGAAATTGATGGCTACACCTTC.